These T cell receptor beta chains were read from a single sample in a study of blood T cell repertoires in COVID-19. The data were produced by immunoSEQ multiplex PCR, yet TCRdb's version contains in-frame clones alone and is incomplete. The table shows around 150,000 clones, with about 80% occurring only once. Sequenced sample: peripheral blood. The receptors come from a woman aged 80 or over with acute or convalescent COVID-19. CDR3s include the opening cysteine and the closing phenylalanine or tryptophan. The order of the fields is V gene, D gene, clone size, J gene, CDR3 protein, CDR3 DNA. The D gene is left open where the match is weak. Where a row states a size, it is once, few, many or the class of an expanded clone; other rows omit it.

TRBV9	NA	NA	TRBJ1-1	CASSVDPGMNTEAFF	TGTGCCAGCAGCGTAGATCCGGGAATGAACACTGAAGCTTTCTTT
TRBV11-2	TRBD2	once	TRBJ2-1	CASSLDPLTSGRWYNEQFF	TGTGCCAGCAGCTTAGATCCCCTCACTAGCGGGAGGTGGTACAATGAGCAGTTCTTC
TRBV3-1/TRBV3-2	NA	few	TRBJ1-6	CASSPYRNSPLHF	TGTGCCAGCAGCCCATACAGGAATTCACCCCTCCACTTT
TRBV6-5	TRBD1	NA	TRBJ1-2	CASTLDRVAYGYTF	TGTGCCAGCACCTTGGACAGGGTGGCCTATGGCTACACCTTC
TRBV5-6	NA	NA	TRBJ2-5	CASSLASGHETQYF	TGTGCCAGCAGCTTGGCATCAGGGCACGAGACCCAGTACTTC
TRBV5-1	NA	NA	TRBJ1-1	CASSFHFKAGPNTEAFF	TGCGCCAGCAGCTTTCACTTTAAGGCTGGGCCGAACACTGAAGCTTTCTTT
TRBV5-1	TRBD2	NA	TRBJ2-3	CASSAGLAVSSTDTQYF	TGCGCCAGCAGCGCGGGACTAGCGGTTTCTAGCACAGATACGCAGTATTTT
TRBV7-8	TRBD1	NA	TRBJ1-5	CASSFTGDRGSNQPQHF	TGTGCCAGCAGCTTCACAGGGGACCGAGGAAGCAATCAGCCCCAGCATTTT
TRBV6-5	TRBD2	NA	TRBJ2-7	CASSSRDYKQYF	TGTGCCAGCAGTTCCCGGGACTATAAGCAGTACTTC
TRBV30	TRBD1	NA	TRBJ2-7	CAWSGGQWPSYEQYF	TGTGCCTGGAGTGGGGGACAGTGGCCCTCCTACGAGCAGTACTTC
TRBV7-9	TRBD1	NA	TRBJ2-1	CASSLAGQRSNEQFF	TGTGCCAGCAGCTTAGCGGGACAGCGCAGTAATGAGCAGTTCTTC
TRBV19	NA	NA	TRBJ1-4	CASSKGGQFNEKLFF	TGTGCCAGTAGTAAGGGTGGACAGTTTAATGAAAAACTGTTTTTT
TRBV12-5	NA	NA	TRBJ2-3	CANPPPRPSTDTQYF	TGTGCTAACCCCCCTCCTAGACCTAGCACAGATACGCAGTATTTT
TRBV4-3	TRBD1	NA	TRBJ1-4	CASSQDKGQSNEKLFF	TGCGCCAGCAGCCAAGATAAGGGACAGTCTAATGAAAAACTGTTTTTT
TRBV6-5	TRBD1	once	TRBJ1-2	CARFDRGDYGYTF	TGTGCCAGATTTGACAGGGGAGACTATGGCTACACCTTC
TRBV19	TRBD1	NA	TRBJ1-5	CASRLRDSAYSNQPQHF	TGTGCCTCACGACTCCGGGACAGCGCTTATAGCAATCAGCCCCAGCATTTT
TRBV19	TRBD2	few	TRBJ2-1	CASRPGLAEYNEQFF	TGTGCCAGCCGGCCGGGACTAGCGGAGTACAATGAGCAGTTCTTC
TRBV5-1	NA	NA	TRBJ2-2	CASSLILYGELFF	TGCGCCAGCAGCCTTATCCTATACGGGGAGCTGTTTTTT
TRBV2	TRBD1	NA	TRBJ2-7	CASSGQGAGEQYF	TGTGCCAGCAGTGGCCAGGGGGCGGGGGAGCAGTACTTC
TRBV19	NA	NA	TRBJ2-3	CATRRGSATDTQYF	TGTGCCACCCGACGGGGGTCGGCCACAGATACGCAGTATTTT
TRBV28	TRBD1	NA	TRBJ2-2	CASSPGTGGQTGELFF	TGTGCCAGCAGTCCCGGGACAGGGGGACAAACCGGGGAGCTGTTTTTT
TRBV11-3	NA	NA	TRBJ2-1	CASSRRPTGNEQFF	TGTGCCAGCAGCCGGCGACCCACCGGGAATGAGCAGTTCTTC
TRBV3-1/TRBV3-2	TRBD1	NA	TRBJ2-5	CASSQLGTGRGETQYF	TGTGCCAGCAGCCAATTAGGGACAGGGAGGGGCGAGACCCAGTACTTC
TRBV6-5	NA	few	TRBJ1-2	CASSPGGGYGYTF	TGTGCCAGCAGTCCCGGGGGGGGTTATGGCTACACCTTC
TRBV2	NA	NA	TRBJ1-4	CATANSGFGEKLFF	TGTGCCACCGCAAATTCAGGTTTTGGTGAAAAACTGTTTTTT
TRBV27	NA	few	TRBJ1-6	CASSLSLASSYNSPLHF	TGTGCCAGCAGTTTATCGCTGGCAAGCTCCTATAATTCACCCCTCCACTTT
TRBV3-1/TRBV3-2	NA	NA	TRBJ1-3	CASSQPASGATSGNTIYF	TGTGCCAGCAGCCAACCAGCCTCAGGGGCCACCTCTGGAAACACCATATATTTT
TRBV10-2	TRBD2	NA	TRBJ2-3	CASRRSGGSTDTQYF	TGCGCCAGCAGAAGGAGCGGGGGAAGCACAGATACGCAGTATTTT
TRBV10-3	NA	NA	TRBJ1-3	CAISGTGSSGNTIYF	TGTGCCATCAGTGGAACAGGGAGCTCTGGAAACACCATATATTTT
TRBV7-2	TRBD2	NA	TRBJ2-3	CASSTLMTSGTQYF	TGTGCCAGCAGCACGCTAATGACTAGCGGGACGCAGTATTTT
TRBV6-2/TRBV6-3	TRBD2	NA	TRBJ2-1	CASSSGTGGFVPIQFF	TGTGCCAGCAGTTCAGGGACGGGGGGGTTCGTACCCATCCAGTTCTTC
TRBV2	NA	few	TRBJ1-1	CASLLVTEAFF	TGTGCCAGCCTACTTGTCACTGAAGCTTTCTTT
TRBV2	TRBD2	NA	TRBJ2-1	CASREELAGRQFF	TGTGCCAGCAGGGAGGAACTAGCGGGGCGTCAGTTCTTC
TRBV6-6	NA	few	TRBJ1-1	CASRLGGDTEAFF	TGTGCCAGCCGCCTAGGAGGGGACACTGAAGCTTTCTTT
TRBV11-3	TRBD1	NA	TRBJ2-7	CASSLSSGQGYEQYF	TGTGCCAGCAGTTTAAGTTCGGGACAGGGCTACGAGCAGTACTTC
TRBV4-1	NA	NA	TRBJ1-5	CASSQDMSGGQPQHF	TGCGCCAGCAGCCAAGATATGTCCGGGGGTCAGCCCCAGCATTTT
TRBV9	TRBD2	NA	TRBJ2-2	CASRGGMNTGELFF	TGTGCCAGCAGGGGAGGGATGAACACCGGGGAGCTGTTTTTT
TRBV21-1	NA	NA	TRBJ2-5	CASSPLPGGSRGRGETQYF	TGTGCCAGCAGCCCACTCCCTGGGGGTTCGCGCGGGAGGGGAGAGACCCAGTACTTC
TRBV5-6	NA	once	TRBJ1-6	CASSLAQNNSPLHF	TGTGCCAGCAGCTTGGCACAGAATAATTCACCCCTCCACTTT
TRBV2	NA	NA	TRBJ2-2	CASNQRLNTGELFF	TGTGCCAGCAATCAGCGGTTGAACACCGGGGAGCTGTTTTTT